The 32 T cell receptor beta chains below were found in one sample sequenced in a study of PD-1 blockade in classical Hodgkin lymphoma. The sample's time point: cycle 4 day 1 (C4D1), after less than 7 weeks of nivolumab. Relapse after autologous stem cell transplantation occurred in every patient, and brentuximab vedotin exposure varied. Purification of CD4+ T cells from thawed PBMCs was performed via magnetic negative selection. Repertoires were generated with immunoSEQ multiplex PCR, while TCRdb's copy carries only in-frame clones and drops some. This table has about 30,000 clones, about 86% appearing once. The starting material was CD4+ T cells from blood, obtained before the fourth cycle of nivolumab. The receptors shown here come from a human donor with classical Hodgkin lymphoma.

This CDR3 reads CASVEEGRSTDTQYF. DNA of the CDR3: TGTGCCAGCGTTGAAGAGGGGAGGAGCACAGATACGCAGTATTTT. The genes are TRBV5-6 and TRBJ2-3, with D possibly being TRBD2 (6 bases). CDR1 and CDR2 (germline): SGHDT, YYEEEE. This CDR3 is built from 15 residues. Trimming cost V 7 bases and J 0 bases, with 15 bases left between them.

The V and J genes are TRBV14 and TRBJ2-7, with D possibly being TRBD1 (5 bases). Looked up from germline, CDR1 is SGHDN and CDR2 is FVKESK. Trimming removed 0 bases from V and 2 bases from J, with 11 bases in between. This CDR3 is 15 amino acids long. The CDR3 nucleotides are TGTGCCAGCAGCCAAGAGGCAGGGCCGACCTACGAGCAGTACTTC. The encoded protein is CASSQEAGPTYEQYF.

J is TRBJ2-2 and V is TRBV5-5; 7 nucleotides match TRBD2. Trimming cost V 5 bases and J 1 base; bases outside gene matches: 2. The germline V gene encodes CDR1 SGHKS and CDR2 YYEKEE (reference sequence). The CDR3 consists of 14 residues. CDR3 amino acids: CASRTGGNTGELFF. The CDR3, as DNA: TGTGCCAGCAGAACGGGGGGGAACACCGGGGAGCTGTTTTTT.

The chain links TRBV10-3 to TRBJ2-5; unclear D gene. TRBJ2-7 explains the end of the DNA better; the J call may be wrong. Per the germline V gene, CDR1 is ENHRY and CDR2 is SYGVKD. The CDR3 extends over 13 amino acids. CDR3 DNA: TGTGCCATCAAGCAGGCAAGCTCCTACGAGCAGTACTTC. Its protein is CAIKQASSYEQYF.

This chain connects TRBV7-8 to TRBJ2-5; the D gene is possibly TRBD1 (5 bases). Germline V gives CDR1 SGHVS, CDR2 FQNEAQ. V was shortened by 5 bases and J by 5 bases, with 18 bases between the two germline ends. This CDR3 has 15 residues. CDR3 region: CASSDDGLPGETQYF. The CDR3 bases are TGTGCCAGCAGCGACGACGGCCTCCCAGGGGAGACCCAGTACTTC.

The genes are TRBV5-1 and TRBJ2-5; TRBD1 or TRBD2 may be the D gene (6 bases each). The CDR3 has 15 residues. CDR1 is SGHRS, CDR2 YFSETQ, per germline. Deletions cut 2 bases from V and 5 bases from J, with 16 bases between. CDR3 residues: CASSFSTGGAETQYF. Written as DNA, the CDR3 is TGCGCCAGCAGCTTTTCCACCGGGGGCGCGGAGACCCAGTACTTC.

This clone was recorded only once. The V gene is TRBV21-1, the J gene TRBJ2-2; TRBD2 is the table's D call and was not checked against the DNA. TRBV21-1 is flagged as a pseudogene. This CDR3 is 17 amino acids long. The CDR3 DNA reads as TGTGCCAGCAGTCAGCCCGGAGGGGCCGGGAACACCGGGGAGCTGTTTTTT. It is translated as CASSQPGGAGNTGELFF.

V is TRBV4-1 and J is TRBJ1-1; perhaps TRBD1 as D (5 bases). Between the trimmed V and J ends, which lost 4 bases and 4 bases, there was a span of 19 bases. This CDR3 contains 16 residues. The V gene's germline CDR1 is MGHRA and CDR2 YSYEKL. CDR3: CASSRPGGAGSTEAFF. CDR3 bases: TGCGCCAGCAGCCGACCAGGAGGGGCAGGGAGCACTGAAGCTTTCTTT.

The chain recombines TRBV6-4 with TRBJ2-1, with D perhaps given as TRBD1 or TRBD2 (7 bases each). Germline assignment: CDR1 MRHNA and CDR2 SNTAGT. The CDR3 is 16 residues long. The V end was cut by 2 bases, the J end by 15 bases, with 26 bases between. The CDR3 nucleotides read TGTGCCAGCAGTGACGCGGGACAGTCAGTAACTAGCGAACGGTTCTTC. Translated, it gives CASSDAGQSVTSERFF.

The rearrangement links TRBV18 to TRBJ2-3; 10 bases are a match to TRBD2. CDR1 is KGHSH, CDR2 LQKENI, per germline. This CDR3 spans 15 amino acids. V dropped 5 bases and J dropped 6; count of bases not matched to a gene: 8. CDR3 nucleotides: TGTGCCAGCTCATCGACACTAGCGGGGTATGATACGCAGTATTTT. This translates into CASSSTLAGYDTQYF.

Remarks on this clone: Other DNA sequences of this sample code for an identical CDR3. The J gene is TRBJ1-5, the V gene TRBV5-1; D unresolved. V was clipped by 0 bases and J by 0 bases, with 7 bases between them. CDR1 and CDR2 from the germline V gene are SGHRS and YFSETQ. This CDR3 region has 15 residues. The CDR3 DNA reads TGCGCCAGCAGCTTGGAGGGATATAGCAATCAGCCCCAGCATTTT. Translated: CASSLEGYSNQPQHF.

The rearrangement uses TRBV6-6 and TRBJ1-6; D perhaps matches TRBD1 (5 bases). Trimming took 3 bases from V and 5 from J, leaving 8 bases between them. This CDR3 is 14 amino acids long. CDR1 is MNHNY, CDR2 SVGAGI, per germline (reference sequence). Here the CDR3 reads CASSYRGDNSPLHF. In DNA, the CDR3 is TGTGCCAGCAGTTATAGGGGTGATAATTCACCCCTCCACTTT.

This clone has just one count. This CDR3 is CASSTDPGEAFF. The CDR3 bases are TGTGCCAGCTCAACCGACCCAGGGGAGGCTTTCTTT. This chain links TRBV18 with TRBJ1-1, with a tentative D call TRBD1 (6 bases). The CDR3 extends over 12 amino acids. V lost 5 bases, J lost 11 bases, and 15 bases lay in between. Germline values: CDR1 KGHSH, CDR2 LQKENI.

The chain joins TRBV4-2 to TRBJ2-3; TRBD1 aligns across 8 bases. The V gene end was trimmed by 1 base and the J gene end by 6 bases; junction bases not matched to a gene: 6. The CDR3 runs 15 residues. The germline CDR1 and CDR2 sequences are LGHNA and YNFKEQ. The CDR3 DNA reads TGTGCCAGCAGCCAAGCCAGGACAGGGCGGGATACGCAGTATTTT. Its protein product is CASSQARTGRDTQYF.

The CDR3 DNA is TGCGCCAGCAGCTTGGGGGTCGCCGGGGAGCTGTTTTTT. It translates to CASSLGVAGELFF. The genes are TRBV4-1 and TRBJ2-2; D is possibly TRBD1 or TRBD2 (5 bases each). V was clipped by 5 bases and J by 6 bases, with 10 bases between them. The CDR3 is 13 amino acids. In germline, CDR1 is MGHRA, CDR2 YSYEKL.

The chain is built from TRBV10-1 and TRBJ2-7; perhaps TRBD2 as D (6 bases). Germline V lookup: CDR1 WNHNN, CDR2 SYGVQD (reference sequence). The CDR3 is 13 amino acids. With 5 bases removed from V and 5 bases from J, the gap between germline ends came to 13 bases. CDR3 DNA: TGCGCCAGCAGTTCCCCCGGGGAGGACGAGCAGTACTTC. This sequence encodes CASSSPGEDEQYF.

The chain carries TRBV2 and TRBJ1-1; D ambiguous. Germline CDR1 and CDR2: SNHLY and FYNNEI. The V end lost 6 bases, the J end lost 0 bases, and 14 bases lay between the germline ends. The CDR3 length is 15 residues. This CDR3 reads CASRTVLVLNTEAFF. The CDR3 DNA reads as TGTGCCAGCAGAACGGTACTCGTTCTGAACACTGAAGCTTTCTTT.

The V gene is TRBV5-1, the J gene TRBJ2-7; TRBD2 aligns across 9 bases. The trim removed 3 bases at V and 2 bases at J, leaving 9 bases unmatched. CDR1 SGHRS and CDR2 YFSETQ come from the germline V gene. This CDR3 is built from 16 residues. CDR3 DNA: TGCGCCAGCAGCTGGACCCTAGCGGGACCTACCTACGAGCAGTACTTC. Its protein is CASSWTLAGPTYEQYF.

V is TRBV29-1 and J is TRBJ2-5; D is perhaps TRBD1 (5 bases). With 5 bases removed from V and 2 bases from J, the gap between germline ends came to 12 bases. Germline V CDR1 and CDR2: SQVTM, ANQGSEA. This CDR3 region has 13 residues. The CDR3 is CSVFRALQETQYF. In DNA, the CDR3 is TGCAGCGTTTTCAGGGCCCTACAAGAGACCCAGTACTTC.

CDR3 residues: CASSQDPGRASFYEQYF. The CDR3 DNA reads TGCGCCAGCAGCCAAGACCCCGGACGGGCCAGCTTTTACGAGCAGTACTTC. The chain employs TRBV4-1 and TRBJ2-7; D not certain. Per germline, CDR1 MGHRA and CDR2 YSYEKL. This CDR3 contains 17 residues. Trimming removed 0 bases at V and 4 bases at J, with 19 bases between.

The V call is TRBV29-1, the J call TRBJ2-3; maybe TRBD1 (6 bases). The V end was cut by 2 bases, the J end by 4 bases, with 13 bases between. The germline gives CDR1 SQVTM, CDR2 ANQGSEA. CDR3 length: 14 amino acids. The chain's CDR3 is CSVEPGHNPDTQYF. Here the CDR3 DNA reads TGCAGCGTTGAACCGGGACACAATCCAGATACGCAGTATTTT.

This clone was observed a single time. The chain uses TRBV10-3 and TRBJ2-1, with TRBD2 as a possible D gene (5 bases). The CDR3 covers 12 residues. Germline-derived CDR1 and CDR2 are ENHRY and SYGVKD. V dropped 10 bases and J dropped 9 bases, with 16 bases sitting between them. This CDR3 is CATRSLEGEQFF. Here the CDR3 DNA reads TGTGCCACCCGGTCACTAGAGGGTGAGCAGTTCTTC.

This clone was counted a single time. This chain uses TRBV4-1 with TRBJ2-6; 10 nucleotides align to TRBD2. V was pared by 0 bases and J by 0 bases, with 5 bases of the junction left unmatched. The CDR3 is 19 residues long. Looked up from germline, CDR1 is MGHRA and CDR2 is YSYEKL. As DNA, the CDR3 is TGCGCCAGCAGCCAAGATTATCTAGCGGGGGTCTCTGGGGCCAACGTCCTGACTTTC. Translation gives CASSQDYLAGVSGANVLTF.

CDR3 amino acids: CASSLDSFEETQYF. CDR3 DNA sequence: TGTGCCAGCTCACTGGACAGTTTTGAAGAGACCCAGTACTTC. The gene calls are TRBV18 and TRBJ2-5; maybe TRBD1 (6 bases). Trimming removed 4 bases from V and 3 bases from J, with 12 bases in between. This CDR3 region has 14 residues. Germline loops: CDR1 KGHSH, CDR2 LQKENI. Filled out from reference TRBV18 and TRBJ2-5, the complete variable domain reads NAGVMQNPRHLVRRRGQEARLRCSPMKGHSHVYWYRQLPEEGLKFMVYLQKENIIDESGMPKERFSAEFPKEGPSILRIQQVVRGDSAAYFCASSLDSFEETQYFGPGTRLLVL.

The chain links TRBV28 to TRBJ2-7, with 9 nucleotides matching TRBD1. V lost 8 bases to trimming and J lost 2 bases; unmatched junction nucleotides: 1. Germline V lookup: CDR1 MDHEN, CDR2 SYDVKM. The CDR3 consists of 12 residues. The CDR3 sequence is CASRQGAYEQYF. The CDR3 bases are TGTGCCAGCCGACAGGGGGCCTACGAGCAGTACTTC.

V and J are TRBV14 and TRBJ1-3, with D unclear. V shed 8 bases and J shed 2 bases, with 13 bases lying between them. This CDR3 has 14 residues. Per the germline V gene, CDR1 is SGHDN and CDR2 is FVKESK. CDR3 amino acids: CASGERVAGNTIYF. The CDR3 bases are TGTGCCAGCGGGGAGCGTGTCGCTGGAAACACCATATATTTT. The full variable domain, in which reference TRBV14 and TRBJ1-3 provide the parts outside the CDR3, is EAGVTQFPSHSVIEKGQTVTLRCDPISGHDNLYWYRRVMGKEIKFLLHFVKESKQDESGMPNNRFLAERTGGTYSTLKVQPAELEDSGVYFCASGERVAGNTIYFGEGSWLTVV.

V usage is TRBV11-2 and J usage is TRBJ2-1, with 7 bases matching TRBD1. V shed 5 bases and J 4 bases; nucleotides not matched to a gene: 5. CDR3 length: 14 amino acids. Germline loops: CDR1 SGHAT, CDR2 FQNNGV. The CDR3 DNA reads TGTGCCAGCAGCCCAGGACAGGCTTACAATGAGCAGTTCTTC. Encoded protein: CASSPGQAYNEQFF.

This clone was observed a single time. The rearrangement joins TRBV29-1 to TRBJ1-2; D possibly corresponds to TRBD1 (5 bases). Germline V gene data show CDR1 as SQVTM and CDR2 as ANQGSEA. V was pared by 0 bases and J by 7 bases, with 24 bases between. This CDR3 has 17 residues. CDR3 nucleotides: TGCAGCGTTGAAGATCTAAGGGGAAGGGCTCGGTGGAGTGGCTACACCTTC. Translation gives CSVEDLRGRARWSGYTF.

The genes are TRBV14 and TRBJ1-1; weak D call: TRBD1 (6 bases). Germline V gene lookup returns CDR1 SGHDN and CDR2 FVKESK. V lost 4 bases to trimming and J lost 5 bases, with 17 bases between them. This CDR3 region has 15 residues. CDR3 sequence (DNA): TGTGCCAGCAGCCTTCTCACAGGGATAAAGACTGAAGCTTTCTTT. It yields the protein CASSLLTGIKTEAFF.

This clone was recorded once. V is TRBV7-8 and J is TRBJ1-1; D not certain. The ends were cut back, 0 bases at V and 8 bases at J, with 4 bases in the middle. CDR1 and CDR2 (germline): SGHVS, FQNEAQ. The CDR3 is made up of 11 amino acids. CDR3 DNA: TGTGCCAGCAGCTTAGCGTTCGAAGCTTTCTTT. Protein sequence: CASSLAFEAFF.

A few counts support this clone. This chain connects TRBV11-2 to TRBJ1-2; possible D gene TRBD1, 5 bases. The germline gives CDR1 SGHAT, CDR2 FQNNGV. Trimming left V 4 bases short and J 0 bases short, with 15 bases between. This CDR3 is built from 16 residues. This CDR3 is CASSSIRGPSNYGYTF. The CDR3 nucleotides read TGTGCCAGCAGCTCAATTAGGGGACCGTCTAACTATGGCTACACCTTC.

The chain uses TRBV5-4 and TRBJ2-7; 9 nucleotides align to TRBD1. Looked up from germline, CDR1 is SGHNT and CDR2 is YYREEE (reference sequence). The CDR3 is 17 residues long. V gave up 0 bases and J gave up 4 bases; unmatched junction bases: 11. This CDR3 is CASSLGSLRQGVYEQYF. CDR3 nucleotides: TGTGCCAGCAGCTTGGGATCTCTGCGACAGGGGGTGTACGAGCAGTACTTC. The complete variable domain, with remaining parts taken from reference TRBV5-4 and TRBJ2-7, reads ETGVTQSPTHLIKTRGQQVTLRCSSQSGHNTVSWYQQALGQGPQFIFQYYREEENGRGNFPPRFSGLQFPNYSSELNVNALELDDSALYLCASSLGSLRQGVYEQYFGPGTRLTVT.